The 4 T cell receptor beta chains presented below share a single source sample, sequenced in a study of T cell changes during pregnancy in multiple sclerosis. This table comes from immunoSEQ multiplex PCR, and its TCRdb copy is limited to in-frame clones, with some not included. Here the sample spans about 47,000 clones, about 87% being singletons. The sample was peripheral blood, taken in the first trimester of pregnancy. Receptor source: a female donor with multiple sclerosis, enrolled in a pregnancy study.

The V and J genes are TRBV7-2 and TRBJ2-2; 10 bases are a match to TRBD2. The trim removed 1 base at V and 5 bases at J, leaving 10 bases unmatched. The CDR3 totals 18 residues. Germline lookup yields CDR1 SGHTA and CDR2 FQGNSA. The CDR3: CASSLDPAGGQKTGELFF. The CDR3 DNA reads TGTGCCAGCAGCTTAGATCCAGCGGGGGGGCAGAAGACCGGGGAGCTGTTTTTT. The variable domain in full, completed from reference TRBV7-2 and TRBJ2-2, reads GAGVSQSPSNKVTEKGKDVELRCDPISGHTALYWYRQSLGQGLEFLIYFQGNSAPDKSGLPSDRFSAERTGGSVSTLTIQRTQQEDSAVYLCASSLDPAGGQKTGELFFGEGSRLTVL.

Written as DNA, the CDR3 is TGTGCCAGCAGCTTACGGGACCCCAGGGACAGGCAGCCCCAGCATTTT. This translates into CASSLRDPRDRQPQHF. The V call is TRBV7-8, the J call TRBJ1-5; 8 bases agree with TRBD1. The J segment lost 7 bases and the V segment lost 2 bases, leaving 10 bases of the junction unmatched. The length of the CDR3 is 16 residues. Germline CDR1 reads SGHVS; CDR2 reads FQNEAQ. The full variable domain, in which reference TRBV7-8 and TRBJ1-5 provide the parts outside the CDR3, is GAGVSQSPRYKVAKRGQDVALRCDPISGHVSLFWYQQALGQGPEFLTYFQNEAQLDKSGLPSDRFFAERPEGSVSTLKIQRTQQEDSAVYLCASSLRDPRDRQPQHFGDGTRLSIL.

This chain uses TRBV7-2 with TRBJ2-5; D possibly corresponds to TRBD2 (6 bases). This CDR3 comprises 14 residues. Germline V gives CDR1 SGHTA, CDR2 FQGNSA. Trimming cost V 1 base and J 5 bases, with 11 bases left between them. The CDR3 protein is CASSLVTSRETQYF. CDR3 bases: TGTGCCAGCAGCTTAGTAACTAGCCGGGAGACCCAGTACTTC. The entire variable domain, with the rest obtained from reference TRBV7-2 and TRBJ2-5, is as follows: GAGVSQSPSNKVTEKGKDVELRCDPISGHTALYWYRQSLGQGLEFLIYFQGNSAPDKSGLPSDRFSAERTGGSVSTLTIQRTQQEDSAVYLCASSLVTSRETQYFGPGTRLLVL.

The chain links TRBV9 to TRBJ1-6; D might be TRBD1 (6 bases). CDR3 length: 15 residues. Germline assignment: CDR1 SGDLS and CDR2 YYNGEE. Trimming cost V 3 bases and J 5 bases, with 12 bases left between them. CDR3 in amino acids: CASSDGTLDNSPLHF. In DNA, the CDR3 is TGTGCCAGCAGCGACGGGACACTGGATAATTCACCCCTCCACTTT.